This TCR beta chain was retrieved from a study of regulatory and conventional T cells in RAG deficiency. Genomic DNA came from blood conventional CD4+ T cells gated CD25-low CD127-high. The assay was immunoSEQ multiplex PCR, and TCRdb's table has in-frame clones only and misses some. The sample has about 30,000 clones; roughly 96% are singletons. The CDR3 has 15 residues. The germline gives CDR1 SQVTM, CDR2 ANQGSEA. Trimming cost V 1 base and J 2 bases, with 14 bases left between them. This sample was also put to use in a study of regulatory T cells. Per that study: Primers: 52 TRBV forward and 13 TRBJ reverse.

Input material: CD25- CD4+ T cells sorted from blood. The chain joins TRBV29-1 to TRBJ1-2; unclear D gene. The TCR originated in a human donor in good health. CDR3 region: CSVEGSQASNYGYTF. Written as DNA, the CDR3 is TGCAGCGTTGAAGGGTCGCAAGCCTCAAACTATGGCTACACCTTC.